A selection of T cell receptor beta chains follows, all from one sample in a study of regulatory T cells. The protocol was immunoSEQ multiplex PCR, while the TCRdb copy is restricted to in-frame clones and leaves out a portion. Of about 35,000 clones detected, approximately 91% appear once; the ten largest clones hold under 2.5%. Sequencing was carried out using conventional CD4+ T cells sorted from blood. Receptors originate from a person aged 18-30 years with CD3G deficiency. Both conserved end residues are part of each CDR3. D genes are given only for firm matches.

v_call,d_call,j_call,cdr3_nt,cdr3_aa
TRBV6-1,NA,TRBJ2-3,TGTGCCAGCAGTGAAGGGGCGAATACGCAGTATTTT,CASSEGANTQYF
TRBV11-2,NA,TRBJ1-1,TGTGCCAGCAGCCATCAGGTTCACACTGAAGCTTTCTTT,CASSHQVHTEAFF
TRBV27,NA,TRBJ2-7,TGTGCCAGCTCTATTTTTCCCAATGCCTACGAGCAGTACTTC,CASSIFPNAYEQYF
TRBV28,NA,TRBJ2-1,TGTGCCAGCAGCCACTCACACAGATCCCGGGGCAATGAGCAGTTCTTC,CASSHSHRSRGNEQFF
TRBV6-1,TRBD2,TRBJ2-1,TGTGCCAGCAGTGTCGGGACTAGCGGGAGGGCCGTGTACAATGAGCAGTTCTTC,CASSVGTSGRAVYNEQFF
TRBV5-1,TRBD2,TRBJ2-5,TGCGCCAGCAGCTCTAGCGGGAGGGCTTCAGAGACCCAGTACTTC,CASSSSGRASETQYF
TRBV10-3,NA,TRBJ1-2,TGTGCCATCAGTGAGACCATCAGGGATGGCTACACCTTC,CAISETIRDGYTF
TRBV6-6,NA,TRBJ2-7,TGTGCCAGCAGTAGGGACCCACCGGACGAGCAGTACTTC,CASSRDPPDEQYF
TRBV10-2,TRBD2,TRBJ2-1,TGCGCCAGCAGACCTCGGGGGGGCGATGAGCAGTTCTTC,CASRPRGGDEQFF
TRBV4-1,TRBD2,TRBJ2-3,TGCGCCAGCAGCAGCCAACGGGTAGCGGGGGTGGATACGCAGTATTTT,CASSSQRVAGVDTQYF
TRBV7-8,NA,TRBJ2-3,TGTGCCAGCAGCGCAAGCACAGATACGCAGTATTTT,CASSASTDTQYF
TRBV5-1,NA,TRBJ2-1,TGCGCCAGCAGCTTGGGGGGAAGCTCCTACAATGAGCAGTTCTTC,CASSLGGSSYNEQFF
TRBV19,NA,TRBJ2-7,TGTGCCAGTAGTATTGGACTGGGATTAGAGCAGTACTTC,CASSIGLGLEQYF
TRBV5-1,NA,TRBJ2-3,TGCGCCAGCAGCTTGGCCGAGGTAGGGCGGGGAGATACGCAGTATTTT,CASSLAEVGRGDTQYF
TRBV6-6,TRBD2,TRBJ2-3,TGTGCCAGCAGTTACGGCAAGCGGGGGGGGTCAGATACGCAGTATTTT,CASSYGKRGGSDTQYF
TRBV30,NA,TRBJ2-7,TGTGCCTGGAGGGACAGTCAGATTTACGAGCAGTACTTC,CAWRDSQIYEQYF
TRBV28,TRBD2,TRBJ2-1,TGTGCCAGCAGTCCAACTAGCGGGAGGACGGGGGACGAGCAGTTCTTC,CASSPTSGRTGDEQFF
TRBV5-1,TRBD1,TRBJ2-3,TGCGCCAGCAGCTTGAGGACAGGGATGGAGGATACGCAGTATTTT,CASSLRTGMEDTQYF
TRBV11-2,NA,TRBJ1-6,TGTGCCAGCAGCTTAGCTCTCAGGGGTTCACCCCTCCACTTT,CASSLALRGSPLHF